This T cell receptor beta chain was documented in a study of T cells in narcolepsy. In the study overall: Patients with NT1 or NT2 and healthy control donors were enrolled.

Note on this clone: Its antigen remains unidentified.

V lost 5 bases to trimming and J lost 9 bases, with 17 bases between them. Germline-derived CDR1 and CDR2 are MNHEY and SVGAGI. The CDR3 length is 14 residues. Overall study results and limits: Blood of same and different patients, but not healthy controls, reportedly held recurring autoreactive clonotypes. Autoreactive clone sequences were missing from some blood memory CD4+ repertoires. HCRT-specific and TRIB2-specific autoreactive clonotypes appeared among same-patient CSF and blood CD4+ clonotypes.

TCRdb keeps only in-frame clones here, not all; method: immunoSEQ multiplex PCR. The sample has 37,000 or so clones; approximately 86% are singletons. This TCR was recovered from a human donor with narcolepsy. The chain joins TRBV6-5 to TRBJ1-5, with D possibly TRBD1 on 5 matching bases. Sequenced material: CD45RA- memory CD4+ T cells from PBMCs. CDR3 coding DNA: TGTGCCAGCAGTGTGGGACGGGATCTGAGGCCCCAGCATTTT. The encoded protein is CASSVGRDLRPQHF.